The present entry profiles one TCR beta chain with its context. Trimming stripped 7 bases from V and 11 bases from J, with 20 bases between. Germline V gene sequence: CDR1 SNHLY, CDR2 FYNNEI. This CDR3 region has 13 residues. This sample was included in a study of blood T cells in healthy people across ages. A second PCR, run for about 7 to 11 cycles, used a sample-barcoded 5' primer plus a J-beta primer mix. TCRdb passed the 5' RACE reads through MiXCR, listing each CDR3 protein once. This table has approximately 800,000 distinct CDR3 sequences, 35% to 50% appearing once. This TCR derives from a man older than 75 in good health. The material sequenced was blood. This chain links TRBV2 with TRBJ2-5; D not certain. The CDR3 DNA is TGTGCCAGCAACTGGGCCTCTTTGGATGAGCAGTACTTC. Translating gives CASNWASLDEQYF.